This T cell receptor (beta chain) was identified in a study of blood T cell repertoires in COVID-19. Study information: COVID-19 samples collected from the United States, Italy and Spain covered acute and convalescent phases. PBMCs, B-cell-depleted T cells, or T cells were the source of the cDNA or gDNA that made up the material.

In the source study's methods: Researchers report that nucleated cell counts were estimated from reference gene primer amplification. Assay used: immunoSEQ multiplex PCR; TCRdb lists only in-frame clones, some missing. D and trimming were read from the DNA, whereas the V and J calls and clone size are those reported in that table. Altogether about 94,000 clones are present, about 86% being singletons, with the ten largest covering roughly 6.3%. The CDR3 is 16 residues long. Germline V gene sequence: CDR1 LGHDT, CDR2 YNNKEL (reference sequence). V shed 5 bases and J 1 base; nucleotides not matched to a gene: 8.

The sequence was obtained from a man between 60 and 75 years old with acute or convalescent COVID-19. The rearrangement joins TRBV3-1 (or the pseudogene TRBV3-2) to TRBJ1-3; TRBD1 matches 7 bases. Sample: peripheral blood. CDR3 sequence: CASSLDRNPSGNTIYF. The CDR3 region has the DNA TGTGCCAGCAGCTTGGACAGGAACCCTTCTGGAAACACCATATATTTT.